Each of the 24 T cell receptor beta chains below was sequenced from the same sample in a study of cytomegalovirus exposure and HLA in healthy donors. PCR involved 60 Vbeta and 13 Jbeta primers. The table came from immunoSEQ multiplex PCR; TCRdb's copy has only in-frame clones and leaves some out. The profile covers fewer than 150,000 clones, with 80% appearing a single time and 5% to 5.5% taken by the ten largest. Sequenced sample: PBMCs. These receptors were taken from a male donor in good health and CMV-seronegative.

The chain has TRBV5-8 and TRBJ2-7; 7 bases match TRBD1. Germline CDR1 SGHTS, CDR2 YDEGEE. The length of the CDR3 is 15 residues. The V and J ends lost 5 bases and 2 bases, in that order; junction bases with no gene match: 10. In nucleotides, the CDR3 is TGTGCCAGCAGTTTACAGGGGATAGGAGCCTACGAGCAGTACTTC. Translating it yields CASSLQGIGAYEQYF.

This clone showed up just once. The chain uses TRBV5-6 and TRBJ1-4; D possibly corresponds to TRBD1 (5 bases). Trimming removed 7 bases from V and 7 bases from J, with 23 bases in between. Germline V gene lookup returns CDR1 SGHDT and CDR2 YYEEEE. The CDR3 loop spans 16 amino acids. CDR3 sequence reads: CASGDGTRSRGEKLFF. The CDR3 nucleotides read TGTGCCAGCGGGGACGGTACCCGGTCGCGGGGTGAAAAACTGTTTTTT.

The chain couples TRBV9 to TRBJ1-4; tentative D call: TRBD1 (5 bases). This CDR3 comprises 16 residues. Trimming stripped 2 bases from V and 3 bases from J, with 14 bases between. Germline V gives CDR1 SGDLS, CDR2 YYNGEE. CDR3 loop: CASSVGHTAANEKLFF. For the CDR3, the DNA is TGTGCCAGCAGCGTTGGACACACCGCAGCTAATGAAAAACTGTTTTTT. Full variable domain (rest looked up from reference TRBV9 and TRBJ1-4): DSGVTQTPKHLITATGQRVTLRCSPRSGDLSVYWYQQSLDQGLQFLIQYYNGEERAKGNILERFSAQQFPDLHSELNLSSLELGDSALYFCASSVGHTAANEKLFFGSGTQLSVL.

V is TRBV29-1 and J is TRBJ2-1; weak D call: TRBD2 (6 bases). From germline, CDR1 is SQVTM and CDR2 ANQGSEA. The CDR3 runs 15 residues. V was clipped by 6 bases and J by 2 bases, with 17 bases between them. The CDR3: CSVIGGPHAYNEQFF. The CDR3 nucleotides read TGCAGCGTCATCGGGGGACCACACGCCTACAATGAGCAGTTCTTC.

The count of this clone is one. The CDR3: CAISSTGQGSAGDTQYF. CDR3 sequence (DNA): TGTGCCATCAGTAGTACGGGACAGGGCTCAGCAGGAGATACGCAGTATTTT. This chain uses TRBV10-3 with TRBJ2-3; 9 bases map to TRBD1. Germline CDR1 and CDR2: ENHRY and SYGVKD. The V and J ends lost 5 bases and 5 bases, in that order; junction bases with no gene match: 14. The CDR3 runs 17 residues.

This clone appeared once. The chain uses TRBV7-3 and TRBJ2-1; D unclear. V lost 5 bases, J lost 1 base, and 9 bases lay in between. The length of the CDR3 is 14 residues. The germline V gene has CDR1 SGHTA and CDR2 FQGTGA. The CDR3: CASSHGESYNEQFF. The DNA of the CDR3 is TGTGCCAGCAGCCACGGAGAGTCCTACAATGAGCAGTTCTTC.

This chain links TRBV27 with TRBJ2-1; 9 nucleotides agree with TRBD2. Germline values: CDR1 MNHEY, CDR2 SMNVEV (reference sequence). CDR3 length equals 14 residues. Trimming at V came to 6 bases and at J to 5 bases, leaving 5 bases not matched to a gene. In nucleotides, the CDR3 is TGTGCCAGCAGGCGGGGGGGGGTAAACAATGAGCAGTTCTTC. Its protein product is CASRRGGVNNEQFF.

CDR3 residues: CATPRSTGGYTF. In nucleotides, the CDR3 is TGTGCCACCCCGCGAAGCACGGGGGGCTACACCTTC. The chain couples TRBV6-6 to TRBJ1-2; D is unresolved. This CDR3 region has 12 residues. Germline CDR1 reads MNHNY; CDR2 reads SVGAGI (reference sequence). V gave up 10 bases and J gave up 8 bases, with 17 bases separating them.

There are a few counts of this clone. The rearrangement joins TRBV2 to TRBJ1-5, with TRBD1 identical over 11 bases. Germline CDR1 and CDR2: SNHLY and FYNNEI. J gave up 11 bases and V 7 bases, and 7 bases lay outside the gene matches. This CDR3 contains 13 residues. This chain's CDR3 is CASMGQGEGAQHF. For the CDR3, the DNA is TGTGCCAGCATGGGACAGGGGGAGGGGGCCCAGCATTTT.

V usage is TRBV18 and J usage is TRBJ2-1; maybe TRBD2 (6 bases). V was pared by 3 bases and J by 1 base, with 16 bases between. The CDR3 runs 17 residues. Looked up from germline, CDR1 is KGHSH and CDR2 is LQKENI. The CDR3, as DNA: TGTGCCAGCTCACCGGTTCAAACAGGACTATCCTACAATGAGCAGTTCTTC. It specifies CASSPVQTGLSYNEQFF. Using reference TRBV18 and TRBJ2-1 for the parts outside the CDR3, the full variable domain is NAGVMQNPRHLVRRRGQEARLRCSPMKGHSHVYWYRQLPEEGLKFMVYLQKENIIDESGMPKERFSAEFPKEGPSILRIQQVVRGDSAAYFCASSPVQTGLSYNEQFFGPGTRLTVL.

The V and J genes are TRBV2 and TRBJ2-7; D not certain. This CDR3 has 11 residues. The V gene lost 8 bases and the J gene lost 3 bases, with 8 bases spanning the gap. Germline CDR1 is SNHLY and CDR2 is FYNNEI. As DNA, the CDR3 is TGTGCCAGCGCTCTGAGCTACGAGCAGTACTTC. Translation: CASALSYEQYF.

CDR3 amino acids: CASSLRGREQYF. The DNA of the CDR3 is TGTGCCAGCAGTTTAAGAGGGCGTGAGCAGTACTTC. The chain carries TRBV27 and TRBJ2-7; D perhaps matches TRBD2 (5 bases). Germline V lookup: CDR1 MNHEY, CDR2 SMNVEV (reference sequence). The CDR3 extends over 12 amino acids. V dropped 2 bases and J dropped 7 bases, with 9 bases sitting between them.

The V gene is TRBV7-9, the J gene TRBJ1-2; TRBD1 matches 7 bases. The CDR3 sequence is 15 residues long. V shed 0 bases, J shed 6 bases, and the junction held 7 bases outside the gene matches. Germline V gene lookup returns CDR1 SEHNR and CDR2 FQNEAQ (reference sequence). CDR3 DNA sequence: TGTGCCAGCAGCTTAGCGGAGGGGGCGCAAAATGGCTACACCTTC. This codes for CASSLAEGAQNGYTF. Looking up the rest from reference TRBV7-9 and TRBJ1-2 gives the full variable domain: DTGVSQNPRHKITKRGQNVTFRCDPISEHNRLYWYRQTLGQGPEFLTYFQNEAQLEKSRLLSDRFSAERPKGSFSTLEIQRTEQGDSAMYLCASSLAEGAQNGYTFGSGTRLTVV.

This chain's CDR3 is CASSEYGEAFF. CDR3 nucleotides: TGTGCCAGCAGTGAATACGGTGAAGCTTTCTTT. The rearrangement links TRBV25-1 to TRBJ1-1; D remains unclear. Germline CDR1 reads MGHDK; CDR2 reads SYGVNS. The CDR3 length is 11 residues. V lost 0 bases and J lost 7, with 3 bases in between.

This clone was recorded a few times. V and J are TRBV7-8 and TRBJ2-1; tentatively, D is TRBD2 (6 bases). Germline lookup yields CDR1 SGHVS and CDR2 FQNEAQ. The V end was cut by 3 bases, the J end by 4 bases, with 16 bases between. The CDR3 is made up of 16 amino acids. CDR3 nucleotide sequence: TGTGCCAGCAGCTTGGTGGCGGGGACGGGTTACAATGAGCAGTTCTTC. Encoded protein: CASSLVAGTGYNEQFF. Full variable domain (rest looked up from reference TRBV7-8 and TRBJ2-1): GAGVSQSPRYKVAKRGQDVALRCDPISGHVSLFWYQQALGQGPEFLTYFQNEAQLDKSGLPSDRFFAERPEGSVSTLKIQRTQQEDSAVYLCASSLVAGTGYNEQFFGPGTRLTVL.

This sequence joins TRBV6-5 and TRBJ2-7; the D gene is possibly TRBD2 (6 bases). The CDR3 runs to 12 residues. With 2 bases removed from V and 8 bases from J, the gap between germline ends came to 10 bases. The germline gives CDR1 MNHEY, CDR2 SVGAGI. CDR3 amino acids: CASSYRGGKQYF. CDR3 DNA sequence: TGTGCCAGCAGTTACCGGGGAGGAAAGCAGTACTTC.

The J gene is TRBJ1-1, the V gene TRBV2; D is undetermined. This CDR3 has 14 amino acids. Germline loops: CDR1 SNHLY, CDR2 FYNNEI. V lost 4 bases and J 4 bases, leaving 13 bases between the germline ends. The chain's CDR3 is CASSVADLSTEAFF. The CDR3 DNA reads as TGTGCCAGCAGTGTGGCGGATTTGAGCACTGAAGCTTTCTTT.

The V gene is TRBV5-6, the J gene TRBJ2-3, with 11 bases identical to TRBD2. Trimming at V came to 1 base and at J to 8 bases, leaving 6 bases not matched to a gene. Germline CDR1 and CDR2: SGHDT and YYEEEE. The CDR3 is 15 amino acids. The CDR3 loop is CASSLLAGGGVTQYF. Written as DNA, the CDR3 is TGTGCCAGCAGCTTGCTAGCGGGGGGCGGAGTTACGCAGTATTTT. The full variable domain, completed using reference TRBV5-6 and TRBJ2-3, is DAGVTQSPTHLIKTRGQQVTLRCSPKSGHDTVSWYQQALGQGPQFIFQYYEEEERQRGNFPDRFSGHQFPNYSSELNVNALLLGDSALYLCASSLLAGGGVTQYFGPGTRLTVL.

The chain links TRBV7-2 to TRBJ1-6; D call uncertain. Per germline, CDR1 SGHTA and CDR2 FQGNSA. Trimming cost V 3 bases and J 7 bases, with 7 bases left between them. This CDR3 comprises 13 residues. The CDR3 DNA sequence: TGTGCCAGCAGCTTTTCCTCCAATTCACCCCTCCACTTT. Its protein product is CASSFSSNSPLHF. The full variable domain, its missing parts supplied by reference TRBV7-2 and TRBJ1-6, is GAGVSQSPSNKVTEKGKDVELRCDPISGHTALYWYRQSLGQGLEFLIYFQGNSAPDKSGLPSDRFSAERTGGSVSTLTIQRTQQEDSAVYLCASSFSSNSPLHFGNGTRLTVT.

This chain connects TRBV29-1 to TRBJ1-1; the D is unclear. V lost 8 bases, J lost 1 base, and 8 bases lay in between. Germline CDR1 reads SQVTM; CDR2 reads ANQGSEA. The CDR3 is 11 residues long. In DNA, the CDR3 is TGCAGCCCCGTGCGGAACACTGAAGCTTTCTTT. Its translation is CSPVRNTEAFF. Full variable domain (missing parts from reference TRBV29-1 and TRBJ1-1): SAVISQKPSRDICQRGTSLTIQCQVDSQVTMMFWYRQQPGQSLTLIATANQGSEATYESGFVIDKFPISRPNLTFSTLTVSNMSPEDSSIYLCSPVRNTEAFFGQGTRLTVV.

The genes are TRBV30 and TRBJ1-4; 8 nucleotides line up with TRBD1. CDR3 length: 17 amino acids. Germline-derived CDR1 and CDR2 are GTSNPN and SVGIG (reference sequence). Losses at the gene ends were 5 bases for V and 8 bases for J; bases not matched to a gene: 19. The chain's CDR3 is CAWGLQGAGPQGEKLFF. CDR3 sequence (DNA): TGTGCCTGGGGGCTCCAGGGGGCTGGCCCCCAGGGGGAAAAACTGTTTTTT.

Only one count was recorded for this clone. The rearrangement uses TRBV11-3 and TRBJ2-7; no clear D gene. The germline V gene encodes CDR1 SGHNT and CDR2 YENEEA. Between the trimmed V and J ends, which lost 5 bases and 3 bases, there was a span of 8 bases. The CDR3 sequence is 12 residues long. The CDR3 sequence: CASSRDNYEQYF. Written as DNA, the CDR3 is TGTGCCAGCAGCCGAGACAACTACGAGCAGTACTTC.

The chain carries TRBV20-1 and TRBJ1-5; D ambiguous. V was trimmed by 3 bases and J by 7 bases, leaving 7 bases between them. The CDR3 runs to 11 residues. CDR1 and CDR2 from the germline V gene are DFQATT and SNEGSKA (reference sequence). The DNA of the CDR3 is TGCAGTGCTAGCCCGGGGCAGCCCCAGCATTTT. Translation: CSASPGQPQHF.

The rearrangement links TRBV2 to TRBJ1-4, with a possible D match to TRBD1 (5 bases). V was pared by 0 bases and J by 13 bases, with 15 bases between. The germline V gene encodes CDR1 SNHLY and CDR2 FYNNEI. CDR3 length: 14 residues. DNA for the CDR3: TGTGCCAGCAGTGAAGCGCTTCAGGGAAGGGGACTGTTTTTT. Translated: CASSEALQGRGLFF.